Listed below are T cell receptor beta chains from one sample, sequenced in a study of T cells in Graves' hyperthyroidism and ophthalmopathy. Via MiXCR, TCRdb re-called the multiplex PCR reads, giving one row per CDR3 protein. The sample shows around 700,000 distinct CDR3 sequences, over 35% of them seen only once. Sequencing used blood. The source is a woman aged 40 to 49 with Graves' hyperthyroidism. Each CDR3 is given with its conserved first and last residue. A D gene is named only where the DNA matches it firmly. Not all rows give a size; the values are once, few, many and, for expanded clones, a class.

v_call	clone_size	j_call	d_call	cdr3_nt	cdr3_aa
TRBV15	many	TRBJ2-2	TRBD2	TGTGCCACCAGCAATAGCGGGAGGAACACCGGGGAGCTGTTTTTT	CATSNSGRNTGELFF
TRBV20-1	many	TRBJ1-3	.	TGCAGTGCTGTCTGGGACTCGGCTGGAAACACCATATATTTT	CSAVWDSAGNTIYF
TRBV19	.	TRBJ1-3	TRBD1	TGTACCAGTAGTAACCTGGACAGGGGATCTGGAAACACCATATATTTT	CTSSNLDRGSGNTIYF
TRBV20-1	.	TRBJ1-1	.	TGCAGTGCTAGAGATCACAGCATGAGCACTGAAGCTTTCTTT	CSARDHSMSTEAFF
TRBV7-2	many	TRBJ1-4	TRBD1	TGTGCCAGCAGCTCCTCAAAACAGGGGAGGAATGAAAAACTGTTTTTT	CASSSSKQGRNEKLFF
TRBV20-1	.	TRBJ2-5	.	TGCAGTGCAGACAGGGAGACCCAGTACTTC	CSADRETQYF
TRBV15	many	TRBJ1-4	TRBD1	TGTGCCACCAGCAGAGAAACTTTACAGGGGAGCAATGAAAAACTGTTTTTT	CATSRETLQGSNEKLFF
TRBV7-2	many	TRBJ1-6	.	TGTGCCAGCAGCATCAGGGAGGATGGTTCACCCCTCCACTTT	CASSIREDGSPLHF
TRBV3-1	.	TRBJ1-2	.	TGTGCCAGCAGCCTACAGGGTTCCTTAATCGGCTACACCTTC	CASSLQGSLIGYTF
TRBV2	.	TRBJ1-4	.	TGTGCCAGCAGTGAAGGGGGGATAGCTAATGAAAAACTGTTTTTT	CASSEGGIANEKLFF
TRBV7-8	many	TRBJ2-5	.	TGTGCCAGCAGCTTCACAGCTACCCAAGAGACCCAGTACTTC	CASSFTATQETQYF
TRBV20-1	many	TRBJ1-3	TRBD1	TGCAGTGCTGCGACAGGGCTCGACTCTGGAAACACCATATATTTT	CSAATGLDSGNTIYF
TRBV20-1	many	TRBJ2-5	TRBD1	TGCAGTGCTAGATCCCGACAGGGGGGGGAGACCCAGTACTTC	CSARSRQGGETQYF
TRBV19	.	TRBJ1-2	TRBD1	TGTGCCAGTAGCCTAAGGGACAGCGCTAACTATGGCTACACCTTC	CASSLRDSANYGYTF
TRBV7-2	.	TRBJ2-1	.	TGTGCCAACAGCTTAGGCGGGAATAAGCAGTTCTTC	CANSLGGNKQFF
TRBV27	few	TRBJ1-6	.	TGTGCCAGCCTAACAGGCCGGGGACCCCTCCACTTT	CASLTGRGPLHF
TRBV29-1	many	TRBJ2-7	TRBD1	TGCAGCGTTGCCAGGGGACAGGGGGCCTACGAGCAGTACTTC	CSVARGQGAYEQYF
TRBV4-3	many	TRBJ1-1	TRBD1	TGCGCCAGCAGCCAAGTCGGGACAGCGCCTGAAGCTTTCTTT	CASSQVGTAPEAFF
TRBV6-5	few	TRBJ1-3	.	TGTGCCAGCAGTTACTCGGACAACTCTGGAAACACCATATATTTT	CASSYSDNSGNTIYF
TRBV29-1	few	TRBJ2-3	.	TGCAGCGTTGAAGTGGGGATGAGGACCACAGATACGCAGTATTTT	CSVEVGMRTTDTQYF
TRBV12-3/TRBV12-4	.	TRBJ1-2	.	TGTGCTACCCGGAGAAACACCTTC	CATRRNTF
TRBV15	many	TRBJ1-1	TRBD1	TGTGCCACCAGTTGGGGACAGGTTAACACTGAAGCTTTCTTT	CATSWGQVNTEAFF
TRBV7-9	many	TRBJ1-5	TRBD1	TGTGCCAGCAGCCTTCCCCCCGGGACAGGGGGTCAGCCCCAGCATTTT	CASSLPPGTGGQPQHF
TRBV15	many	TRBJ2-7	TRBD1	TGTGCCACCAGCACTCGCCCCGGGACAGTCATCTCCTACGAGCAGTACTTC	CATSTRPGTVISYEQYF
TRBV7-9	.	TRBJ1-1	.	TGTGCCAGTCCCAGACCTGTGTCGGAGGACACTGAAGCTTTCTTT	CASPRPVSEDTEAFF
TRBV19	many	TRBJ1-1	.	TGTGCCAGTAGCCTAAATCAGGGTGGCGAAGCTTTCTTT	CASSLNQGGEAFF
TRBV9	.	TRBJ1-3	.	TGTGCCAGCAGCGCTGGGGTCTCTGGAAACACCATATATTTT	CASSAGVSGNTIYF
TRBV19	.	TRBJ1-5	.	TGTGCCAGCCAGAGCCGTTCCGACCAGCCCCAGCATTTT	CASQSRSDQPQHF
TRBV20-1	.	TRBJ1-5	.	TGCAGTGCTAGACCAGGGGCCTATAGCAATCAGCCCCAGCATTTT	CSARPGAYSNQPQHF
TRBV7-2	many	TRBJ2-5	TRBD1	TGTGCCAGCAGCTTAACAATAGACAGGGGACAAGAGACCCAGTACTTC	CASSLTIDRGQETQYF
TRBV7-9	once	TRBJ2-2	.	TGTGCCAGCAGCTTAGGAGATGGCCCTCAGCTGTTTTTT	CASSLGDGPQLFF
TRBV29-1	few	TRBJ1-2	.	TGCAGCTCGGGGCAGGACTATGGCTACACCTTC	CSSGQDYGYTF
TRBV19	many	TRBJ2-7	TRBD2	TGTGCCAGTTCGCGGGAGGGCACGGGCTACGAGCAGTACTTC	CASSREGTGYEQYF
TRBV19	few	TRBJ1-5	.	TGTGCCAGTAGTGTCCCGGGGGGGCAGGTTCAGCCCCAGCATTTT	CASSVPGGQVQPQHF
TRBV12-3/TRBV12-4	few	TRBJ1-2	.	TGTGCCAGCAGCAGACACGAAAATGGCTACACCTTC	CASSRHENGYTF
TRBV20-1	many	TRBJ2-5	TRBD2	TGCAGTGCCCCACCGGGACTAGCGGGAGGGCCAGGAGAGACCCAGTACTTC	CSAPPGLAGGPGETQYF
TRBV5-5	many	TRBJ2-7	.	TGTGCCAGCAGCTTATCGCAAGAGCAGTACTTC	CASSLSQEQYF
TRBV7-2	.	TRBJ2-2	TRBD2	TGTGCCAGCAGCGAAGGACTAGCGGGAGTTAACACCGGGGAGCTGTTTTTT	CASSEGLAGVNTGELFF
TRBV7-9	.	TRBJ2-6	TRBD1	TGTGCCAGCAGTTCCTCCGGACAGGCGGCCAACGTCCTGACTTTC	CASSSSGQAANVLTF
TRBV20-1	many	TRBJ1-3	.	TGCAGTGCTAGAGATTGGGACTCTGGAAACACCATATATTTT	CSARDWDSGNTIYF
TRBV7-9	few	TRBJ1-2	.	TGTGCCAGCAGCTTAGAGGTGGCACTGATAAACTATGGCTACACCTTC	CASSLEVALINYGYTF
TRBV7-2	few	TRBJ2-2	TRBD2	TGTGCCAGCAGACGACTAGCGGGAGGCCGGGAGCTGTTTTTT	CASRRLAGGRELFF
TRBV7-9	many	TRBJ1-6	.	TGTGCCAGCAGCTTAGCCTGGGGGCGACGCAATAATTCACCCCTCCACTTT	CASSLAWGRRNNSPLHF
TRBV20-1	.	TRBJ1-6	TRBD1	TGCAGTGCTGGACAGGGCAGCTCACCCCTCCACTTT	CSAGQGSSPLHF
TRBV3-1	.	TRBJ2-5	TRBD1	TGTGCCAGCAGCCAAGATTTAGGACAGGCACAAGAGACCCAGTACTTC	CASSQDLGQAQETQYF
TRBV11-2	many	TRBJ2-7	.	TGTGCCAGCAGCTCCCTTAGGCTCAGCTCCTACGAGCAGTACTTC	CASSSLRLSSYEQYF